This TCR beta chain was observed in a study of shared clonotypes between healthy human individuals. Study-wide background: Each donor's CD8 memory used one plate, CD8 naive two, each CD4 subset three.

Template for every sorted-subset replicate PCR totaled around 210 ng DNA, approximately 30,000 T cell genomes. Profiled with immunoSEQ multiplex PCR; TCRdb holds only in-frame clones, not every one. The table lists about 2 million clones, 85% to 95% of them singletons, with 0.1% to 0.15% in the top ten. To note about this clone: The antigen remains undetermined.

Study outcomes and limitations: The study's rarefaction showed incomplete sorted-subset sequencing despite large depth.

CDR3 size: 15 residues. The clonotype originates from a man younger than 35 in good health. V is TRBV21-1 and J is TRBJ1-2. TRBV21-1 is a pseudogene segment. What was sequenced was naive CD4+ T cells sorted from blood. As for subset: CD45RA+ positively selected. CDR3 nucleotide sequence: TGTGCCAGCAGCATTGATGGGACGACTAACTATGGCTACACCTTC. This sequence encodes CASSIDGTTNYGYTF.